This T cell receptor beta chain was profiled in a study of Ad26.COV2.S vaccination and SARS-CoV-2 variants. As for the study in general: Intramuscular Ad26.COV2.S at 5x10^10 or 1x10^11 viral particles.

The CDR3 runs 13 residues. CDR1 LNHDA and CDR2 SQIVND come from the germline V gene (reference sequence). Between the trimmed V and J ends, which lost 1 base and 7 bases, there was a span of 10 bases. Treatment: over 15 received Ad26.COV2.S at low or high dose, single or two shots; about 5 received placebo; per-sample allocation not given. The study sampled participants on day 63 after the first vaccine or placebo injection. The donor was a Boston adult aged 18-55 years. TCRdb's copy holds only in-frame clones and misses some; the assay was immunoSEQ multiplex PCR. The table has hundreds of thousands of clones, roughly 84% seen once. This clone was recorded once. The antigen is not known. Findings of the study overall: Non-spike TCR breadth was similar in vaccine and placebo recipients. Total T cell responses may have been underestimated by the TCR breadth and depth analyses.

The chain has TRBV19 and TRBJ1-2; D unclear. The material was peripheral blood, obtained in a trial of Ad26.COV2.S vaccine versus placebo. This receptor was taken from a person between 18 and 59 years old who received the Ad26.COV2.S COVID-19 vaccine or a placebo. CDR3 residues: CASSIGSRRGYTF. The CDR3 DNA reads TGTGCCAGTAGTATAGGGAGCCGACGTGGCTACACCTTC.